Described below is a single T cell receptor beta chain sequence and its context. Its antigen is as yet unknown. The CDR3 loop spans 17 amino acids. From germline, CDR1 is SGDLS and CDR2 YYNGEE. Germline trimming cut 4 bases from V and 0 bases from J; bases unmatched to any gene: 7. Use of 60 Vbeta and 13 Jbeta primers characterized the PCR. Profiling relied on immunoSEQ multiplex PCR, and the TCRdb table lists in-frame clones only, not all of them. The table records roughly 40,000 clones, about 50% of them present only once. This sample is drawn from a study of cytomegalovirus exposure and HLA in healthy donors. Looking at the study overall: Earlier results showed roughly 120 million unique TCR beta sequences derived from approximately 180 million T cells. Whole-study results and caveats: The authors later found TCR association rates varying by HLA locus, with DRB1 most and HLA-C fewest. Rare sequences made up most TCRs, while some public TCRs were found in many donors. An analysis was carried out at a later point. It showed that HLA-associated TCR beta chains were more clonally expanded than equally common non-associated chains.

This chain links TRBV9 with TRBJ1-3; 10 bases match TRBD1. The sample was PBMCs. This sequence originates from a human donor in good health. The DNA for the CDR3 is TGTGCCAGCAGCACCAGGACAGGGGGGGACTCTGGAAACACCATATATTTT. Translated: CASSTRTGGDSGNTIYF.